These 11 T cell receptor beta chains were all obtained from the same sample, sequenced in a study of CD8 T cells in Susac syndrome. Random hexamers were used to reverse transcribe the RNA input (about 0.5 to 1 ug). TCRdb re-called the immunoSEQ multiplex PCR reads through MiXCR, storing one row per CDR3 protein. The data show approximately 150,000 distinct CDR3 sequences, 94% seen once. The specimen sequenced was CD4+ T cells from PBMCs. The receptors shown here come from a human donor in good health.

The J gene is TRBJ2-5, the V gene TRBV7-8, with 7 bases identical to TRBD2. The CDR3 runs 17 residues. Looked up from germline, CDR1 is SGHVS and CDR2 is FQNEAQ. V lost 0 bases to trimming and J lost 2 bases; unmatched junction nucleotides: 9. CDR3 sequence reads: CASSLAGRQGGQETQYF. For the CDR3, the DNA is TGTGCCAGCAGCTTAGCAGGAAGGCAGGGAGGGCAAGAGACCCAGTACTTC.

The chain links TRBV6-1 to TRBJ2-2; the D gene is possibly TRBD1 (6 bases). Germline V gives CDR1 MNHNS, CDR2 SASEGT. The CDR3 is made up of 13 amino acids. V was shortened by 1 base and J by 7 bases, with 7 bases between the two germline ends. CDR3 DNA sequence: TGTGCCAGCAGTGAAGAGGGGGTCGGGGAGCTGTTTTTT. This translates into CASSEEGVGELFF.

The genes are TRBV30 and TRBJ2-5; perhaps TRBD1 as D (6 bases). V was pared by 0 bases and J by 5 bases, with 13 bases between. This CDR3 is 14 amino acids long. Germline values: CDR1 GTSNPN, CDR2 SVGIG (reference sequence). The CDR3: CAWSVYYREETQYF. The CDR3 DNA reads TGTGCCTGGAGTGTGTATTACAGGGAGGAGACCCAGTACTTC.

The chain couples TRBV5-4 to TRBJ1-1; no clear D. Germline CDR1 SGHNT, CDR2 YYREEE (reference sequence). This CDR3 contains 15 residues. V was clipped by 3 bases and J by 1 base, with 13 bases between them. CDR3 protein: CASSWGGTANTEAFF. In DNA form, the CDR3 reads TGTGCCAGCAGCTGGGGTGGTACGGCGAACACTGAAGCTTTCTTT.

This clonotype was counted once. The CDR3 region has the DNA TGTGCCAGCAGCTTAGCCCACAGCACCGGGGAGCTGTTTTTT. The encoded protein is CASSLAHSTGELFF. The gene calls are TRBV7-9 and TRBJ2-2, with unresolved D. The V and J ends lost 0 bases and 4 bases respectively, with 6 bases between them. The germline gives CDR1 SEHNR, CDR2 FQNEAQ (reference sequence). The CDR3 has 14 residues.

V is TRBV2 and J is TRBJ1-5; 8 bases are shared with TRBD1. CDR3 size: 15 residues. The germline V gene has CDR1 SNHLY and CDR2 FYNNEI. The V gene end was trimmed by 6 bases and the J gene end by 3 bases; junction bases not matched to a gene: 7. DNA of the CDR3: TGTGCCAGCAGAGACCGGACAGGGTTCAATCAGCCCCAGCATTTT. Translated, it gives CASRDRTGFNQPQHF.

This chain uses TRBV3-1 with TRBJ2-3; TRBD2 is a possible D gene (5 bases). The CDR3 is 12 residues long. From germline, CDR1 is LGHDT and CDR2 YNNKEL (reference sequence). V dropped 4 bases and J dropped 6 bases, with 8 bases sitting between them. Here the CDR3 DNA reads TGTGCCAGCAGCCCCCCGGGGGATACGCAGTATTTT. Encoded protein: CASSPPGDTQYF.

The V call is TRBV27, the J call TRBJ2-7; D not resolved. The CDR3 covers 13 residues. Germline CDR1 and CDR2: MNHEY and SMNVEV (reference sequence). Deletions cut 5 bases from V and 2 bases from J, with 10 bases between. CDR3: CASSLQYTYEQYF. DNA for the CDR3: TGTGCCAGCAGTCTACAATACACCTACGAGCAGTACTTC.

The CDR3 spells CASSQTEGSLYNEQFF. For the CDR3, the DNA is TGTGCCAGCAGCCAAACGGAGGGAAGCCTTTACAATGAGCAGTTCTTC. The J gene is TRBJ2-1, the V gene TRBV4-2, with D possibly being TRBD2 (6 bases). CDR1 and CDR2 from the germline V gene are LGHNA and YNFKEQ. Deletions cut 2 bases from V and 4 bases from J, with 15 bases between. CDR3 length: 16 amino acids.

The chain uses TRBV7-9 and TRBJ2-1, with 10 bases lining up with TRBD2. CDR3 length equals 15 residues. With V trimmed by 1 base and J by 10 bases, 7 bases remained unmatched. Germline lookup yields CDR1 SEHNR and CDR2 FQNEAQ (reference sequence). CDR3 loop: CASSLVPSGRWEQFF. CDR3 bases: TGTGCCAGCAGCTTAGTGCCTAGCGGGAGATGGGAGCAGTTCTTC.

A single count supports this clonotype. This CDR3 is CASTLAGAPSGEQFF. The CDR3 DNA is TGTGCCAGCACGCTAGCGGGGGCACCATCTGGTGAGCAGTTCTTC. This chain uses TRBV25-1 with TRBJ2-1; 10 nucleotides agree with TRBD2. Looked up from germline, CDR1 is MGHDK and CDR2 is SYGVNS. The CDR3 runs to 15 residues. V lost 7 bases and J lost 9; bases outside the gene matches: 12. Based on the CDR3 plus reference TRBV25-1 and TRBJ2-1, the full variable domain is EADIYQTPRYLVIGTGKKITLECSQTMGHDKMYWYQQDPGMELHLIHYSYGVNSTEKGDLSSESTVSRIRTEHFPLTLESARPSHTSQYLCASTLAGAPSGEQFFGPGTRLTVL.